This TCR beta chain was captured by sequencing in a study of identical twins listed by TCRdb under 2016. Background on the whole study: To test whether fetal clonotypes persist, the study used deep sequencing on TCR alpha and beta repertoires from monozygotic twins, unrelated adults of various ages, and cord blood. To rule out contamination, the twin experiments were replicated at different times with different library preparation protocols.

Points on this clonotype: Its specific antigen is unknown. Base qualities are not at hand, and no much larger clone is one base apart.

Every donor was a healthy Caucasian. Broad study findings and their caveats: A weaker excess of twin sharing was found in beta out-of-frame sequences because the signal-to-noise ratio was lowered by fewer shared sequences. Invariant T cells such as MAIT and iNKT could partly confound zero-insertion analyses, although diverse VJ usage argued against such confounding for most clonotypes. Abundant cord blood beta clonotypes had fewer insertions, young adult naive repertoires showed a similar but weaker trend, and memory repertoires showed no such trend. Compared with coincidental sharing between unrelated individuals, out-of-frame TCR alpha sequences shared between twins had an excess of sequences with low generation probability. Because the same donors could not be followed over many years, conclusions were based on cross-sectional statistical analysis. Out-of-frame TCR alpha sharing in monozygotic twins was systematically underestimated by recombination models, whereas sharing between unrelated individuals was in agreement with the recombination models.

Sequences LGHDT (CDR1) and YNNKEL (CDR2) are obtained from the germline V gene (reference sequence). Trimming takes 3 bases from V and 3 bases from J, and the germline ends sit 12 bases apart. The CDR3 measures 14 amino acids from cysteine to phenylalanine. The kept DNA is CDR3 alone, 42 bases in frame from the first base. The library was obtained by 5' RACE. Sequencing relied on an Illumina HiSeq 2000. A universal primer binding site was added through template switching, and the final cDNA carried a unique molecular identifier so that TCR cDNA molecules could be counted accurately. Specific primers in the conserved constant-segment region were used to synthesize first-strand cDNA for TCR alpha and beta chains. To control for contamination, every cDNA library was double barcoded, receiving both a SMART-Mk sample barcode and Illumina barcodes. TruSeq adapter sequences along with Illumina sample barcodes were introduced in two successive PCR steps. The TCR alpha and beta cDNA libraries were sequenced on the Illumina HiSeq platform using custom primers. Regarding the original processing steps: MiGEC was used to process raw reads and extract unique molecular identifiers, and MiXCR was used to find CDR3 positions. For each individual, recombination models were inferred using an EM algorithm with the repgenHMM and IGoR tools. The analysis of shared clonotypes was done with the tcR package in R, with sharing normalized by the product of cloneset sizes. To study raw recombination without the effects of thymic and clonal selection, out-of-frame nonproductive sequences were analyzed. TCRdb reprocessing: public reads trimmed at Q25 with fastp, clones called with MiXCR, in-frame beta chains kept. Each entry merges the rows of one CDR3 protein and shows their most common DNA and genes. The V and J calls, along with clone size, are taken from TCRdb and not from the paper's own processing. The sample includes roughly 1,500,000 distinct CDR3 sequences, with about 31% observed a single time. 0.25% to 0.3% of the sample is held by the ten biggest clonotypes.

This sequence uses TRBV3-1 and TRBJ2-7, with the D call perhaps TRBD1 or TRBD2, each one matching 5 bases. Sample: cord blood. The TCR sequence derives from a newborn girl in good health. CDR3 region: CASSHTGAHYEQYF. In nucleotides, the sequence is TGTGCCAGCAGCCATACCGGGGCCCACTACGAGCAGTACTTC.